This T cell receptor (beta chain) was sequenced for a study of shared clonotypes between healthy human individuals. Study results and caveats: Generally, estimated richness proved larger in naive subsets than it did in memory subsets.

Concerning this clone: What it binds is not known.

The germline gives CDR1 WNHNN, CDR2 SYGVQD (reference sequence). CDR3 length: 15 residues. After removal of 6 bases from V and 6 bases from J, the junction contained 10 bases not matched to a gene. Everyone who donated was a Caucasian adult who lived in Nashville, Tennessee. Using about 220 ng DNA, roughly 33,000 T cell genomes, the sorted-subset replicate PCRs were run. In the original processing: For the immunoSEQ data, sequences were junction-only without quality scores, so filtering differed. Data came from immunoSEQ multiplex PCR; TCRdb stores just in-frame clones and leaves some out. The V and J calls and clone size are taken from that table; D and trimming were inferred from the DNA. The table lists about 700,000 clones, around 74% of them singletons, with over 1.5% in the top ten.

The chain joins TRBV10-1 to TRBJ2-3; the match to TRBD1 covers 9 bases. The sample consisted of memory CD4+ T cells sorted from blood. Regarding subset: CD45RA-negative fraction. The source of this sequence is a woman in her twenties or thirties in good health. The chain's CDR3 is CASSYTGGTGDTQYF. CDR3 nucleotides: TGCGCCAGCAGCTACACAGGGGGCACAGGGGATACGCAGTATTTT.